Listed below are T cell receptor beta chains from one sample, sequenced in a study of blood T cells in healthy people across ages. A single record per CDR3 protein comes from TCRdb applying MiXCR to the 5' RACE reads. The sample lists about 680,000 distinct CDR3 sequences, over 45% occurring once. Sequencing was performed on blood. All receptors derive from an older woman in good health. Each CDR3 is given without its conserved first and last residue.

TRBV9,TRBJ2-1,ASSVSQGYNEQF
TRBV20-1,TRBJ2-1,SARVPQYEQF
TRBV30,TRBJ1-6,AWSAHMGESPLH
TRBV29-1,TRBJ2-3,SVDGLAGVPDTQY
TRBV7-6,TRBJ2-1,ASSLSYPYNEQF
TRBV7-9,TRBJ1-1,ASSLGSISNLGRERAF
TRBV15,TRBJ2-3,ATSRVATISSTDTQY
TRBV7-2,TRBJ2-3,ASSLGWRTDTQY
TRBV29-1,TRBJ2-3,SVEKVGGMNTQY
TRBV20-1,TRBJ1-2,SALHQGTTNYGYT
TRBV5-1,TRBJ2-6,ASSLDRHSGANVLT
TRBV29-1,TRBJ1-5,SATGLGQPQH
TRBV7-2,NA,ASSLYAQSSYNEQY
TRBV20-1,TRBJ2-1,SARDLARAEQF
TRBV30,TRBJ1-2,AWSGSPNYGYT
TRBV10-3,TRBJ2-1,AIRVEMQQF
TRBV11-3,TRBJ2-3,ASSSRTDSTQY